The 27 T cell receptor beta chains below all came from one sample that was sequenced in a study of blood T cell repertoires in COVID-19. TCRdb's copy holds only in-frame clones and misses some; the assay was immunoSEQ multiplex PCR. In the table there are around 60,000 clones, 55% to 80% of which are singletons. The sample consisted of peripheral blood. These receptors all come from a woman in her seventies with COVID-19, enrolled during active disease.

The rearrangement joins TRBV9 to TRBJ2-3; TRBD2 might be the D (5 bases). The CDR3 covers 19 residues. V lost 2 bases to trimming and J lost 0 bases, with 22 bases between them. Germline values: CDR1 SGDLS, CDR2 YYNGEE. The CDR3 is CASSVTHRPTKSSTDTQYF. The DNA of the CDR3 is TGTGCCAGCAGCGTCACCCACCGCCCGACTAAATCTAGCACAGATACGCAGTATTTT.

This clone was seen a handful of times. The chain is built from TRBV7-9 and TRBJ1-1; D remains ambiguous. Per germline, CDR1 SEHNR and CDR2 FQNEAQ (reference sequence). This CDR3 contains 13 residues. The V end lost 5 bases, the J end lost 7 bases, and 14 bases lay between the germline ends. CDR3 region: CASSTALGYEAFF. The CDR3 nucleotides are TGTGCCAGCAGCACAGCATTAGGCTATGAAGCTTTCTTT.

The chain links TRBV11-2 to TRBJ2-3, with a possible D match to TRBD2 (5 bases). The V end lost 5 bases, the J end lost 4 bases, and 10 bases lay between the germline ends. From germline, CDR1 is SGHAT and CDR2 FQNNGV. This CDR3 region has 13 residues. CDR3 region: CASSLAGPDTQYF. As DNA, the CDR3 is TGTGCCAGCAGCCTGGCGGGTCCAGATACGCAGTATTTT.

The chain uses TRBV7-9 and TRBJ1-2; 7 positions match TRBD1. V lost 5 bases and J lost 5; bases outside the gene matches: 20. CDR3 length equals 18 residues. Germline CDR1 is SEHNR and CDR2 is FQNEAQ (reference sequence). The CDR3 loop reads CASSPLPLMGTEIYGYTF. The CDR3 DNA reads TGTGCCAGCAGCCCCCTCCCACTCATGGGGACAGAGATTTATGGCTACACCTTC. The entire variable domain, with the rest obtained from reference TRBV7-9 and TRBJ1-2, is as follows: DTGVSQNPRHKITKRGQNVTFRCDPISEHNRLYWYRQTLGQGPEFLTYFQNEAQLEKSRLLSDRFSAERPKGSFSTLEIQRTEQGDSAMYLCASSPLPLMGTEIYGYTFGSGTRLTVV.

The rearrangement joins TRBV9 to TRBJ1-1, with D perhaps TRBD1 (6 bases). The CDR3 has 13 amino acids. Trimming shortened V by 7 bases and J by 5 bases, and 15 bases separated the two germline ends. Germline assignment: CDR1 SGDLS and CDR2 YYNGEE. CDR3 region: CASSSRGGTEAFF. CDR3 sequence (DNA): TGTGCCAGCTCAAGCAGGGGCGGGACTGAAGCTTTCTTT.

This chain uses TRBV5-1 with TRBJ1-2; TRBD1 is a possible D gene (6 bases). The CDR3 totals 15 residues. Germline V gives CDR1 SGHRS, CDR2 YFSETQ. Deletions cut 0 bases from V and 2 bases from J, with 11 bases between. The chain's CDR3 is CASSLATGRNYGYTF. In DNA form, the CDR3 reads TGCGCCAGCAGCTTGGCGACAGGACGGAACTATGGCTACACCTTC.

The chain is built from TRBV4-1 and TRBJ2-5, with D possibly being TRBD2 (5 bases). This CDR3 has 15 amino acids. V was clipped by 0 bases and J by 2 bases, with 10 bases between them. CDR1 MGHRA and CDR2 YSYEKL come from the germline V gene. The CDR3: CASSQDGLAQETQYF. The CDR3 DNA is TGCGCCAGCAGCCAAGATGGCCTAGCTCAAGAGACCCAGTACTTC.

The gene calls are TRBV19 and TRBJ1-1, with D perhaps TRBD1 (5 bases). The length of the CDR3 is 13 residues. CDR1 and CDR2 from the germline V gene are LNHDA and SQIVND (reference sequence). V lost 6 bases to trimming and J lost 10 bases, with 18 bases between them. DNA for the CDR3: TGTGCCAGTAGCCGCGTGTTCGGGGGAGTAGCTTTCTTT. Its translation is CASSRVFGGVAFF.

The chain employs TRBV19 and TRBJ2-1; perhaps TRBD2 as D (7 bases). This CDR3 has 14 residues. Germline V gene sequence: CDR1 LNHDA, CDR2 SQIVND (reference sequence). V was pared by 5 bases and J by 9 bases, with 17 bases between. CDR3 protein: CASSPLGGGGEQFF. CDR3 bases: TGTGCCAGTAGTCCGCTAGGGGGGGGAGGTGAGCAGTTCTTC.

V gene TRBV4-1 combines with J gene TRBJ1-1; D gene unclear. Germline assignment: CDR1 MGHRA and CDR2 YSYEKL. The CDR3 contains 14 residues. The V end was cut by 6 bases, the J end by 1 base, with 12 bases between. The CDR3 protein is CASSQREANTEAFF. The CDR3 DNA reads as TGCGCCAGCAGTCAACGGGAGGCGAACACTGAAGCTTTCTTT.

CDR3 coding DNA: TGCGCCAGCAGCCAAGATGTCACTACTTTCGCGAACACCGGGGAGCTGTTTTTT. Encoded protein: CASSQDVTTFANTGELFF. The V gene is TRBV4-3, the J gene TRBJ2-2; no reliable D call. Between the trimmed V and J ends, which lost 0 bases and 0 bases, there was a span of 14 bases. In germline, CDR1 is LGHNA, CDR2 YSLEER. This CDR3 is 18 amino acids long.

The chain is built from TRBV19 and TRBJ2-2; possibly TRBD2 for D (6 bases). The CDR3 has 16 residues. The germline V and J ends were trimmed by 5 bases and 5 bases, with 18 bases remaining between them. Germline V CDR1 and CDR2: LNHDA, SQIVND (reference sequence). The CDR3 sequence: CASSAWGEGRTGELFF. CDR3 sequence (DNA): TGTGCCAGTAGTGCTTGGGGCGAAGGGAGGACCGGGGAGCTGTTTTTT.

This chain uses TRBV3-1 (or the pseudogene TRBV3-2) with TRBJ2-7; D remains ambiguous. The CDR3 covers 12 residues. With 4 bases removed from V and 3 bases from J, the gap between germline ends came to 7 bases. Looked up from germline, CDR1 is LGHDT and CDR2 is YNNKEL (reference sequence). For the CDR3, the DNA is TGTGCCAGCAGCCCACACCACTACGAGCAGTACTTC. It is translated as CASSPHHYEQYF.

This clone has just a few counts. The J gene is TRBJ2-1, the V gene TRBV9, with 7 positions matching TRBD2. This CDR3 comprises 15 residues. J lost 8 bases, V lost 3 bases, and 11 bases had no gene match. Germline assignment: CDR1 SGDLS and CDR2 YYNGEE. The CDR3 region has the DNA TGTGCCAGCAGCGCCGGACTAGTTCTTAGGGATGAGCAGTTCTTC. Its protein is CASSAGLVLRDEQFF.

The chain employs TRBV28 and TRBJ2-5; no definite D call. The CDR3 is made up of 14 amino acids. Looked up from germline, CDR1 is MDHEN and CDR2 is SYDVKM. CDR3 sequence (DNA): TGTGCTGCCGGCCGATTCTTATCGGGAGAGACCCAGTACTTC. This encodes CAAGRFLSGETQYF.

V usage is TRBV12-5 and J usage is TRBJ2-2; 8 bases line up with TRBD1. This CDR3 comprises 14 residues. The V and J ends lost 2 bases and 7 bases, in that order; junction bases with no gene match: 3. The V gene's germline CDR1 is LGHNT and CDR2 FRNRAP. This CDR3 reads CASGLTGGGGELFF. In DNA form, the CDR3 reads TGTGCTAGTGGTTTGACAGGGGGAGGCGGGGAGCTGTTTTTT.

The chain uses TRBV3-1 (or the pseudogene TRBV3-2) and TRBJ1-6; D possibly corresponds to TRBD1 (5 bases). Germline V gene lookup returns CDR1 LGHDT and CDR2 YNNKEL (reference sequence). This CDR3 has 15 residues. Trimming pared 3 bases from V and 7 bases from J, leaving 13 bases between. CDR3 sequence: CASSQGGVGNSPLHF. For the CDR3, the DNA is TGTGCCAGCAGCCAGGGAGGGGTCGGGAATTCACCCCTCCACTTT.

V and J are TRBV6-2 or TRBV6-3 and TRBJ2-7; tentatively, D is TRBD2 (5 bases). The CDR3 loop spans 17 amino acids. V shed 2 bases and J shed 6 bases, with 23 bases lying between them. Germline CDR1 and CDR2: MNHEY and SVGEGT. The DNA for the CDR3 is TGTGCCAGCAGTTACGGCCGGGCTCGTGGAGGTGTGTCCGAGCAGTACTTC. The encoded protein is CASSYGRARGGVSEQYF.

The table lists this clone with a count of one. This sequence joins TRBV6-2 or TRBV6-3 and TRBJ2-1; 8 nucleotides agree with TRBD2. The CDR3 covers 17 residues. CDR1 and CDR2 (germline): MNHEY, SVGEGT. J was trimmed by 1 base and V by 2 bases; bases with no gene match: 7. CDR3 sequence: CASSYAGLVQSYNEQFF. CDR3 nucleotides: TGTGCCAGCAGTTACGCGGGACTAGTGCAGTCCTACAATGAGCAGTTCTTC.

The gene calls are TRBV12-3 or TRBV12-4 and TRBJ1-2; possibly TRBD1 for D (5 bases). V was cut by 6 bases and J by 4 bases, with 9 bases left in between. There are 12 residues in the CDR3. In DNA, the CDR3 is TGTGCCAGCAGCAGACAGCCCTATGGCTACACCTTC. Protein product: CASSRQPYGYTF.

This clone was detected a few times. This chain links TRBV18 with TRBJ2-3; the D gene is possibly TRBD2 (5 bases). Germline V gene sequence: CDR1 KGHSH, CDR2 LQKENI. The CDR3 has 14 residues. Trimming shortened V by 3 bases and J by 0 bases, and 7 bases separated the two germline ends. This chain's CDR3 is CASSPGLSTDTQYF. CDR3 nucleotides: TGTGCCAGCTCACCCGGACTCAGCACAGATACGCAGTATTTT.

The CDR3 region is CASSLGTGTSGSYEQYV. As DNA, the CDR3 is TGTGCCAGCAGCTTGGGAACCGGGACTAGCGGTTCCTACGAGCAGTACGTC. The chain recombines TRBV5-6 with TRBJ2-7, with 11 bases fitting TRBD2. There are 17 residues in the CDR3. Losses at the gene ends were 0 bases for V and 1 base for J; bases not matched to a gene: 6. Germline-derived CDR1 and CDR2 are SGHDT and YYEEEE.

The chain combines TRBV19 with TRBJ1-1; D gene unclear. CDR1 and CDR2 from the germline V gene are LNHDA and SQIVND (reference sequence). This CDR3 region has 14 residues. V dropped 6 bases and J dropped 0 bases, with 11 bases sitting between them. CDR3 sequence reads: CASSKQSMNTEAFF. The CDR3 DNA reads TGTGCCAGTAGCAAACAGAGCATGAACACTGAAGCTTTCTTT. The full variable domain, completed using reference TRBV19 and TRBJ1-1, is DGGITQSPKYLFRKEGQNVTLSCEQNLNHDAMYWYRQDPGQGLRLIYYSQIVNDFQKGDIAEGYSVSREKKESFPLTVTSAQKNPTAFYLCASSKQSMNTEAFFGQGTRLTVV.

The V call is TRBV3-1 (or the pseudogene TRBV3-2), the J call TRBJ1-2, with D possibly matching TRBD1 (5 bases). Trimming removed 5 bases at V and 4 bases at J, with 17 bases between. This CDR3 spans 15 amino acids. Germline V gene sequence: CDR1 LGHDT, CDR2 YNNKEL (reference sequence). The CDR3 region is CASSSYRDRLYGYTF. For the CDR3, the DNA is TGTGCCAGCAGCTCATATAGAGACAGACTCTATGGCTACACCTTC.

The chain combines TRBV11-3 with TRBJ2-1; D perhaps matches TRBD2 (6 bases). Germline V gives CDR1 SGHNT, CDR2 YENEEA. The length of the CDR3 is 17 residues. Between the trimmed V and J ends, which lost 6 bases and 4 bases, there was a span of 22 bases. CDR3 protein: CASSQGWGGVLYNEQFF. In nucleotides, the CDR3 is TGTGCCAGCAGTCAGGGTTGGGGCGGGGTCCTGTACAATGAGCAGTTCTTC.

V gene TRBV9 combines with J gene TRBJ2-1; 12 nucleotides line up with TRBD2. This CDR3 comprises 15 residues. Germline V CDR1 and CDR2: SGDLS, YYNGEE. After removal of 3 bases from V and 8 bases from J, the junction contained 6 bases not matched to a gene. CDR3 region: CASSGLAGGFDEQFF. CDR3 nucleotides: TGTGCCAGCAGCGGGCTAGCGGGAGGGTTCGATGAGCAGTTCTTC.

The chain recombines TRBV7-2 with TRBJ1-6, with D tentatively TRBD1 (6 bases). With 5 bases removed from V and 6 bases from J, the gap between germline ends came to 14 bases. This CDR3 spans 15 amino acids. Per the germline V gene, CDR1 is SGHTA and CDR2 is FQGNSA. CDR3 loop: CASSPTGQPNSPLHF. CDR3 bases: TGTGCCAGCAGCCCAACGGGACAACCTAATTCACCCCTCCACTTT.